Listed below are T cell receptor beta chains from one sample, sequenced in a study of cytomegalovirus exposure and HLA in healthy donors. Sequencing was performed with immunoSEQ multiplex PCR; in TCRdb, only in-frame clones are kept and a portion is missing. In total, the table holds roughly 40,000 clones. The sequenced sample consisted of PBMCs. These receptor sequences come from a male donor in good health and CMV-seronegative. Both conserved end residues are part of each CDR3. D genes are given only for firm matches. Expanded clones get a size class; other rows say once, few or many, or leave the size out.

j_call clone_size v_call d_call cdr3_aa cdr3_nt
TRBJ1-1 . TRBV5-6 TRBD1 CASSRGQGEMITEAFF TGTGCCAGCAGCCGAGGACAGGGAGAAATGATTACTGAAGCTTTCTTT
TRBJ2-5 . TRBV5-1 . CASSLRGYQETQYF TGCGCCAGCAGCTTAAGAGGGTACCAAGAGACCCAGTACTTC
TRBJ2-6 . TRBV2 . CASSYKSPGANVLTF TGTGCCAGCAGTTACAAATCCCCTGGGGCCAACGTCCTGACTTTC
TRBJ2-7 . TRBV29-1 . CSVLSGRASYEQYF TGCAGCGTCCTTAGCGGAAGGGCCTCCTACGAGCAGTACTTC
TRBJ2-1 . TRBV11-2 TRBD1 CASSRDRARNEQFF TGTGCCAGCAGCCGGGACAGGGCGAGAAATGAGCAGTTCTTC
TRBJ2-3 . TRBV28 TRBD2 CASSSPPGGGRDTQYF TGTGCCAGCAGTTCTCCCCCGGGAGGCGGGAGAGATACGCAGTATTTT
TRBJ2-1 . TRBV7-7 . CASSSGFHNEQFF TGTGCTAGCAGCTCCGGGTTCCACAATGAGCAGTTCTTC
TRBJ2-3 . TRBV5-1 TRBD1 CASSLPGQSTDTQYF TGCGCCAGCAGCTTACCGGGACAGAGCACAGATACGCAGTATTTT
TRBJ1-1 . TRBV19 TRBD1 CASNPGQAGTEAFF TGTGCCAGTAACCCCGGACAGGCCGGGACTGAAGCTTTCTTT
TRBJ1-2 medium-sized TRBV7-9 . CASSLAQAYGYTF TGTGCCAGCAGCTTAGCGCAAGCGTATGGCTACACCTTC
TRBJ2-3 . TRBV25-1 . CASSALTDTQYF TGTGCCAGCAGTGCCCTCACAGATACGCAGTATTTT
TRBJ2-5 . TRBV25-1 TRBD2 CASSEWRGLEETQYF TGTGCCAGCAGTGAGTGGCGGGGGTTAGAAGAGACCCAGTACTTC
TRBJ2-3 . TRBV7-9 TRBD2 CASSARLGGRDDTQYF TGTGCCAGCAGCGCCCGACTAGGCGGGAGGGACGATACGCAGTATTTT
TRBJ2-3 . TRBV19 . CASSIQGVSTDTQYF TGTGCCAGTAGTATCCAAGGGGTTTCCACAGATACGCAGTATTTT
TRBJ2-3 . TRBV6-5 . CASSQNPVPTDTQYF TGCGCCAGCAGCCAGAACCCCGTTCCCACAGATACGCAGTATTTT
TRBJ1-2 . TRBV27 . CASSLRGLRHGYTF TGTGCCAGCAGTTTACGGGGACTGAGGCATGGCTACACCTTC
TRBJ2-1 . TRBV7-2 TRBD2 CASSPQRGAYNEQFF TGTGCCAGCAGCCCTCAGCGGGGTGCCTACAATGAGCAGTTCTTC
TRBJ1-2 . TRBV18 . CASSLDTVYGYTF TGTGCCAGCTCCCTCGACACAGTCTATGGCTACACCTTC
TRBJ2-1 . TRBV5-4 TRBD2 CASSLGGRTYNEQFF TGTGCCAGCAGCTTGGGCGGGAGGACATACAATGAGCAGTTCTTC
TRBJ2-3 . TRBV30 . CAWRYNRRSDTQYF TGTGCCTGGAGGTATAATAGGAGGTCAGATACGCAGTATTTT
TRBJ1-5 . TRBV5-1 . CASSPSGRDQPQHF TGCGCCAGCAGCCCCTCCGGGAGGGACCAGCCCCAGCATTTT
TRBJ2-1 . TRBV10-3 TRBD1 CAPARGQGATGHNEQFF TGTGCCCCCGCCCGGGGACAGGGAGCCACCGGGCACAATGAGCAGTTCTTC